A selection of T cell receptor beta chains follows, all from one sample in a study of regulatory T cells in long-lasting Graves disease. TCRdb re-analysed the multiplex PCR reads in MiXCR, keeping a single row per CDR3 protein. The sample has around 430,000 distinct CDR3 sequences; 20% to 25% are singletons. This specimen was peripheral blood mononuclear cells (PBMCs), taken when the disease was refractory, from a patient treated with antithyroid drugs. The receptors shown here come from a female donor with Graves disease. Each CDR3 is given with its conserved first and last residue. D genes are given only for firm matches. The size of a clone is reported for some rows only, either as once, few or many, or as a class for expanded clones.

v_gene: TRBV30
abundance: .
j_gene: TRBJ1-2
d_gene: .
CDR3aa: CAWSVPGYTNYGYTF
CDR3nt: TGTGCCTGGAGTGTCCCCGGGTACACTAACTATGGCTACACCTTC

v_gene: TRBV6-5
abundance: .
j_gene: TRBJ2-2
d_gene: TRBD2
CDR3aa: CASSYGWLAGVTGELFF
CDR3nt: TGTGCCAGCAGTTACGGGTGGCTAGCGGGGGTAACAGGGGAGCTGTTTTTT

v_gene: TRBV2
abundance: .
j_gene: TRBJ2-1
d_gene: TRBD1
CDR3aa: CASSTDRGHYNEQFF
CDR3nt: TGTGCCAGCAGTACCGACAGGGGACACTACAATGAGCAGTTCTTC

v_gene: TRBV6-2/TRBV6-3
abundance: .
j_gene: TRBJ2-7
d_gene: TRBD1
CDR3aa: CASSPPDRVAEQYF
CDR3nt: TGTGCCAGCAGTCCGCCCGACAGGGTGGCCGAGCAGTACTTC

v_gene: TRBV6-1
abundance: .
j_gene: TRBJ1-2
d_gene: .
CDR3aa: CASSRKGIQGDRSYGYTF
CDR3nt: TGTGCCAGCAGCCGCAAGGGGATACAGGGCGATCGGAGCTATGGCTACACCTTC

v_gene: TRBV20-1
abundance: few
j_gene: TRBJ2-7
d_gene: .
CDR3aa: CSASPGPERLEQYF
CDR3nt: TGCAGTGCTAGCCCTGGCCCTGAAAGGCTCGAGCAGTACTTC

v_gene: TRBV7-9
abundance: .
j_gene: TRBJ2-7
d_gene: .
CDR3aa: CASSSITGSAYEQYF
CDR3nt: TGTGCCAGCAGCTCCATTACAGGGAGCGCCTACGAGCAGTACTTC

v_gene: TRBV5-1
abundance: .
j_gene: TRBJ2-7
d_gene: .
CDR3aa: CASSLYGAYEQYF
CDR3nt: TGCGCCAGCAGCTTGTACGGGGCCTACGAGCAGTACTTC

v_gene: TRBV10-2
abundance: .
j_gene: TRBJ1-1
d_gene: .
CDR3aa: CASSEIGQVEAFF
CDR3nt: TGCGCCAGCAGTGAGATCGGGCAGGTTGAAGCTTTCTTT

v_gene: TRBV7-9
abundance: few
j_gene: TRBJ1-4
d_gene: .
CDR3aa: CASSPNDFPTTNEKLFF
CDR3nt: TGTGCCAGCAGCCCTAATGACTTCCCCACAACTAATGAAAAACTGTTTTTT